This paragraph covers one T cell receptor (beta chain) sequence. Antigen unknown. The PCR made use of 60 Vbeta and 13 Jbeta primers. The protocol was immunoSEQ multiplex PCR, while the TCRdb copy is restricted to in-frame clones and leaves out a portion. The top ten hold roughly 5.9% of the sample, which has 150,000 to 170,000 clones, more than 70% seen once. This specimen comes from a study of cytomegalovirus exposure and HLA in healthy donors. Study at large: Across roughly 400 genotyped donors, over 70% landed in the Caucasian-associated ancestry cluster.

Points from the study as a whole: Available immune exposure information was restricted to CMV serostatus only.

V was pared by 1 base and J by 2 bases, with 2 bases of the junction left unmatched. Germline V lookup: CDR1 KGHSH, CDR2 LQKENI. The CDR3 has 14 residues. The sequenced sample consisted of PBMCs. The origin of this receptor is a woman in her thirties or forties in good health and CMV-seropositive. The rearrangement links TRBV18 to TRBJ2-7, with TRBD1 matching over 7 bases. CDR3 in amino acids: CASSPRDRAYEQYF. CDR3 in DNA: TGTGCCAGCTCACCACGGGACAGAGCCTACGAGCAGTACTTC. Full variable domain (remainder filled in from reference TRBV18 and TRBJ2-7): NAGVMQNPRHLVRRRGQEARLRCSPMKGHSHVYWYRQLPEEGLKFMVYLQKENIIDESGMPKERFSAEFPKEGPSILRIQQVVRGDSAAYFCASSPRDRAYEQYFGPGTRLTVT.